Below, 23 T cell receptor beta chains from the same sample are listed, as sequenced in a study of T cell responses to AZD1222 COVID-19 vaccine. Repertoires were generated with immunoSEQ multiplex PCR, while TCRdb's copy carries only in-frame clones and drops some. The table lists approximately 150,000 clones, roughly 92% of them singletons. The sequencing used peripheral blood, collected on day 0 of AZD1222 vaccination. The receptors derive from an adult in good health.

The J gene is TRBJ2-7, the V gene TRBV10-2, with 14 positions matching TRBD2. Germline V gene data show CDR1 as WSHSY and CDR2 as SAAADI. The CDR3 has 17 residues. The trim removed 3 bases at V and 0 bases at J, leaving 4 bases unmatched. The CDR3 loop reads CASSERLAGGSSYEQYF. The CDR3 coding sequence is TGCGCCAGCAGTGAAAGACTAGCGGGAGGGAGCTCCTACGAGCAGTACTTC.

The chain is built from TRBV30 and TRBJ1-2; D may be TRBD1 (5 bases). Between the trimmed V and J ends, which lost 2 bases and 8 bases, there was a span of 9 bases. Germline V gives CDR1 GTSNPN, CDR2 SVGIG (reference sequence). The CDR3 has 11 amino acids. The CDR3 spells CAWSSGGGYTF. The CDR3 nucleotides are TGTGCCTGGAGTTCCGGGGGAGGCTACACCTTC.

The chain is built from TRBV19 and TRBJ2-1, with D possibly called TRBD1 or TRBD2 (6 bases each). The CDR3 extends over 15 amino acids. V lost 3 bases and J 8 bases, leaving 17 bases between the germline ends. Germline V gene sequence: CDR1 LNHDA, CDR2 SQIVND (reference sequence). CDR3 region: CASSITRGLRDEQFF. CDR3 sequence (DNA): TGTGCCAGTAGTATTACCCGGGGGCTTAGGGATGAGCAGTTCTTC.

CDR3 bases: TGTGCCAGCAGGGCGACAGGGCCTAATGAAAAACTGTTTTTT. The encoded protein is CASRATGPNEKLFF. The chain combines TRBV6-5 with TRBJ1-4; TRBD1 aligns across 7 bases. The CDR3 has 14 residues. Germline-derived CDR1 and CDR2 are MNHEY and SVGAGI. Losses at the gene ends were 6 bases for V and 3 bases for J; bases not matched to a gene: 4.

J is TRBJ1-4 and V is TRBV9, with TRBD1 identical over 7 bases. CDR3 length: 14 amino acids. V gave up 2 bases and J gave up 8 bases; unmatched junction bases: 6. Germline lookup yields CDR1 SGDLS and CDR2 YYNGEE. The CDR3 DNA follows: TGTGCCAGCAGCGTCTCAGGGGGGCGGGAAAAACTGTTTTTT. Its protein product is CASSVSGGREKLFF.

In this sample, this clone turned up once. The gene calls are TRBV9 and TRBJ1-1; 9 bases align to TRBD1. This CDR3 is built from 14 residues. The germline CDR1 and CDR2 sequences are SGDLS and YYNGEE. Losses at the gene ends were 3 bases for V and 1 base for J; bases not matched to a gene: 1. The CDR3, as DNA: TGTGCCAGCAGCGGGGGACAGGGGAACACTGAAGCTTTCTTT. This codes for CASSGGQGNTEAFF. The full variable domain, in which reference TRBV9 and TRBJ1-1 provide the parts outside the CDR3, is DSGVTQTPKHLITATGQRVTLRCSPRSGDLSVYWYQQSLDQGLQFLIQYYNGEERAKGNILERFSAQQFPDLHSELNLSSLELGDSALYFCASSGGQGNTEAFFGQGTRLTVV.

The chain is built from TRBV5-1 and TRBJ2-5; the D is unclear. Trimming removed 1 base at V and 2 bases at J, with 12 bases between. The CDR3 length is 15 residues. The germline V gene has CDR1 SGHRS and CDR2 YFSETQ. CDR3 DNA sequence: TGCGCCAGCAGCTTGACCGGCAGCCTACAAGAGACCCAGTACTTC. Translation: CASSLTGSLQETQYF.

The V gene is TRBV10-3, the J gene TRBJ2-3; D is perhaps TRBD1 (6 bases). Trimming stripped 6 bases from V and 2 bases from J, with 12 bases between. This CDR3 is built from 14 residues. In germline, CDR1 is ENHRY, CDR2 SYGVKD. CDR3 DNA: TGTGCCATCAGGAGACAGGAGTTCACAGATACGCAGTATTTT. Amino acid sequence: CAIRRQEFTDTQYF.

The chain couples TRBV20-1 to TRBJ1-1; D is unresolved. Trimming left V 6 bases short and J 4 bases short, with 6 bases between. The CDR3 sequence is 10 residues long. The germline V gene encodes CDR1 DFQATT and CDR2 SNEGSKA (reference sequence). CDR3 loop: CSAAPTEAFF. The CDR3 coding sequence is TGCAGTGCCGCACCCACTGAAGCTTTCTTT.

This clone was detected only once. The gene calls are TRBV5-1 and TRBJ2-5; D is uncertain. The V end lost 2 bases, the J end lost 2 bases, and 22 bases lay between the germline ends. Looked up from germline, CDR1 is SGHRS and CDR2 is YFSETQ. The CDR3 has 18 residues. The CDR3 protein is CASSLLSPSTSFQETQYF. The CDR3 DNA follows: TGCGCCAGCAGCTTATTGAGCCCATCGACTTCTTTTCAAGAGACCCAGTACTTC.

The rearrangement links TRBV6-5 to TRBJ2-7; TRBD1 matches at 10 bases. J was trimmed by 4 bases and V by 10 bases; bases with no gene match: 10. The germline V gene encodes CDR1 MNHEY and CDR2 SVGAGI. The CDR3 covers 14 residues. The CDR3 is CATARGQGKYEQYF. CDR3 sequence (DNA): TGTGCCACCGCGCGGGGACAGGGGAAATACGAGCAGTACTTC.

This clone appeared once. The chain combines TRBV7-3 with TRBJ1-1; 8 bases match TRBD1. Germline V gene sequence: CDR1 SGHTA, CDR2 FQGTGA. V dropped 2 bases and J dropped 6; count of bases not matched to a gene: 8. The CDR3 is 15 residues long. CDR3: CASSLRAGGESEAFF. CDR3 bases: TGTGCCAGCAGCTTACGGGCAGGGGGCGAGTCTGAAGCTTTCTTT.

The chain carries TRBV19 and TRBJ1-2; no clear D gene. CDR1 LNHDA and CDR2 SQIVND come from the germline V gene (reference sequence). Trimming shortened V by 6 bases and J by 4 bases, and 15 bases separated the two germline ends. CDR3 length: 14 residues. In DNA, the CDR3 is TGTGCCAGTAGATCAGAGTCGAGGGTCTATGGCTACACCTTC. This sequence encodes CASRSESRVYGYTF.

The chain employs TRBV2 and TRBJ2-2; a weak D match, TRBD1 (5 bases). CDR1 and CDR2 from the germline V gene are SNHLY and FYNNEI. CDR3 length: 12 residues. Trimming took 7 bases from V and 6 from J, leaving 9 bases between them. The CDR3 here is CASNQGPGELFF. The CDR3 DNA reads as TGTGCCAGCAACCAGGGTCCCGGGGAGCTGTTTTTT.

V is TRBV19 and J is TRBJ1-2, with unresolved D. The CDR3 is made up of 14 amino acids. The germline CDR1 and CDR2 sequences are LNHDA and SQIVND (reference sequence). The V end lost 0 bases, the J end lost 5 bases, and 10 bases lay between the germline ends. The CDR3 DNA reads as TGTGCCAGTAGTATAGATCAAGGGCCTTATGGCTACACCTTC. It yields the protein CASSIDQGPYGYTF.

The chain has TRBV6-5 and TRBJ1-2; perhaps TRBD1 as D (6 bases). Germline-derived CDR1 and CDR2 are MNHEY and SVGAGI. The CDR3 totals 14 residues. The V end was cut by 4 bases, the J end by 2 bases, with 11 bases between. In DNA, the CDR3 is TGTGCCAGCAGTTCGGCAGGGGACAACTATGGCTACACCTTC. This translates into CASSSAGDNYGYTF.

The CDR3 DNA reads TGTGCCAGCAGCCCCCCGAGTGGGGCGGGCACTGAAGCTTTCTTT. Translating it yields CASSPPSGAGTEAFF. The rearrangement joins TRBV9 to TRBJ1-1; a weak D match, TRBD1 (5 bases). Trimming left V 4 bases short and J 4 bases short, with 17 bases between. CDR3 length: 15 amino acids. Per the germline V gene, CDR1 is SGDLS and CDR2 is YYNGEE.

V and J are TRBV29-1 and TRBJ1-2; no definite D call. Between the trimmed V and J ends, which lost 5 bases and 4 bases, there was a span of 14 bases. This CDR3 is 13 amino acids long. The germline V gene encodes CDR1 SQVTM and CDR2 ANQGSEA. DNA for the CDR3: TGCAGCGTTCGGTCGGGCGGAAGCTATGGCTACACCTTC. As protein: CSVRSGGSYGYTF.

The chain has TRBV5-1 and TRBJ1-1, with TRBD1 identical over 9 bases. V trimming: 4 bases; J trimming: 1 base; junction bases outside the gene matches: 11. From germline, CDR1 is SGHRS and CDR2 YFSETQ. CDR3 length: 17 amino acids. The DNA of the CDR3 is TGCGCCAGCAGCGTTGACAGGGGGTCCATTTCGAACACTGAAGCTTTCTTT. Amino acid sequence: CASSVDRGSISNTEAFF.

The genes are TRBV6-5 and TRBJ2-4, with a weak D call TRBD2 (5 bases). Germline V CDR1 and CDR2: MNHEY, SVGAGI. Trimming removed 6 bases at V and 9 bases at J, with 15 bases between. This CDR3 spans 13 amino acids. This CDR3 is CASRDSGWGIQYF. CDR3 DNA: TGTGCCAGCAGGGACTCGGGGTGGGGCATTCAGTACTTC.

V and J are TRBV19 and TRBJ1-1; D not resolved. The CDR3 consists of 17 residues. Germline V lookup: CDR1 LNHDA, CDR2 SQIVND (reference sequence). Deletions cut 3 bases from V and 1 base from J, with 18 bases between. Here the CDR3 DNA reads TGTGCCAGTAGTATGGGCGGCACATCCTTAAAGAACACTGAAGCTTTCTTT. Amino acid sequence: CASSMGGTSLKNTEAFF. The full variable domain, in which reference TRBV19 and TRBJ1-1 provide the parts outside the CDR3, is DGGITQSPKYLFRKEGQNVTLSCEQNLNHDAMYWYRQDPGQGLRLIYYSQIVNDFQKGDIAEGYSVSREKKESFPLTVTSAQKNPTAFYLCASSMGGTSLKNTEAFFGQGTRLTVV.

V gene TRBV19 combines with J gene TRBJ1-3, with D uncertain. Germline loops: CDR1 LNHDA, CDR2 SQIVND (reference sequence). Trimming took off 8 bases at V and 0 bases at J, with 11 bases between the two ends. CDR3 length: 14 amino acids. CDR3 sequence: CASRSRGSGNTIYF. The DNA of the CDR3 is TGTGCCAGTCGGTCACGGGGCTCTGGAAACACCATATATTTT. The whole variable domain, remainder taken from reference TRBV19 and TRBJ1-3, is DGGITQSPKYLFRKEGQNVTLSCEQNLNHDAMYWYRQDPGQGLRLIYYSQIVNDFQKGDIAEGYSVSREKKESFPLTVTSAQKNPTAFYLCASRSRGSGNTIYFGEGSWLTVV.

V and J are TRBV3-1 (or the pseudogene TRBV3-2) and TRBJ1-5; no firm D call. From germline, CDR1 is LGHDT and CDR2 YNNKEL (reference sequence). The CDR3 totals 16 residues. The germline V and J ends were trimmed by 1 base and 1 base, with 11 bases remaining between them. The CDR3 sequence: CASSQGGGKSNQPQHF. DNA for the CDR3: TGTGCCAGCAGCCAAGGGGGAGGGAAGAGCAATCAGCCCCAGCATTTT.